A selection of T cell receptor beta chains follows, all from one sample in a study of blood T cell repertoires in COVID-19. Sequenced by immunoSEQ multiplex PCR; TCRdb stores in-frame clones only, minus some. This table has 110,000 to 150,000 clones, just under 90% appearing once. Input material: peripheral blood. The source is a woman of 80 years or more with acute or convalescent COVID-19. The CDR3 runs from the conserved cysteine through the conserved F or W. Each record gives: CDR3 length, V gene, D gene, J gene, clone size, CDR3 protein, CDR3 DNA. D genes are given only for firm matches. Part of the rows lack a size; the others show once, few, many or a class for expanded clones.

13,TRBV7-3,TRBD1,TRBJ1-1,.,CASSQGANTEAFF,TGTGCCAGCAGTCAGGGGGCTAACACTGAAGCTTTCTTT
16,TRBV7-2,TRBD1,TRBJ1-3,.,CASSFGQGGTGNTIYF,TGTGCCAGCAGCTTCGGACAGGGCGGGACCGGAAACACCATATATTTT
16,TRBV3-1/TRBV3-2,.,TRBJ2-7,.,CASSPLGQGKSYEQYF,TGTGCCAGCAGCCCCCTGGGTCAGGGGAAGTCCTACGAGCAGTACTTC
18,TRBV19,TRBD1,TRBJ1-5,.,CASSIETGWGGSNQPQHF,TGTGCCAGTAGTATTGAGACAGGGTGGGGTGGAAGCAATCAGCCCCAGCATTTT
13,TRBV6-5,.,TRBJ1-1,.,CASSYRRVTEAFF,TGTGCCAGCAGTTACAGGAGGGTCACTGAAGCTTTCTTT
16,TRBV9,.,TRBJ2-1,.,CASSVAPSPSYNEQFF,TGTGCCAGCAGCGTAGCCCCTTCCCCCTCCTACAATGAGCAGTTCTTC
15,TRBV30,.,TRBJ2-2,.,CAWAGTLAFTGELFF,TGTGCCTGGGCCGGGACATTGGCCTTCACCGGGGAGCTGTTTTTT
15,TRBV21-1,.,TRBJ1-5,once,CASSTHGQGHQPQHF,TGTGCCAGCAGCACTCATGGACAGGGACATCAGCCCCAGCATTTT
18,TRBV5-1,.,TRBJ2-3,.,CASSLTGWGHSSTDTQYF,TGCGCCAGCAGCTTAACAGGGTGGGGACACTCTAGCACAGATACGCAGTATTTT
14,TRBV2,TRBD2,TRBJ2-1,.,CASSDLAGLNEQFF,TGTGCCAGCAGTGACCTAGCGGGCCTCAATGAGCAGTTCTTC
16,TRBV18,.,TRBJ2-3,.,CASSPPGGRLGDTQYF,TGTGCCAGCTCACCACCGGGGGGACGGCTAGGAGATACGCAGTATTTT
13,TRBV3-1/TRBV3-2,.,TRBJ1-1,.,CASSQGARGGAFF,TGTGCCAGCAGCCAAGGAGCAAGAGGAGGAGCTTTCTTT
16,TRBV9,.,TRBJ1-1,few,CASSSGGGGSNTEAFF,TGTGCCAGCAGCTCAGGAGGCGGGGGTTCCAACACTGAAGCTTTCTTT
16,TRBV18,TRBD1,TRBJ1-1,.,CASSPGQGNMNTEAFF,TGTGCCAGCTCACCGGGACAGGGCAACATGAACACTGAAGCTTTCTTT